The source of this TCR beta chain is a study of regulatory and conventional T cells in breast cancer. TCRdb recomputed calls from the PCR reads with MiXCR, one row per CDR3 protein. The sample holds 9,000 to 13,000 distinct CDR3 sequences, 34% seen once. CDR3 length: 14 amino acids. CDR1 and CDR2 (germline): SEHNR, FQNEAQ (reference sequence). The ends lost 6 bases at V and 4 bases at J; junction bases unmatched: 4. This clonotype is deemed medium-sized (0.01 to 0.1%). This TCR was recovered from a male donor in good health. The chain recombines TRBV7-9 with TRBJ1-1, with 11 bases aligning to TRBD1. The specimen was conventional T cells from blood. In DNA form, the CDR3 reads TGTGCCAGCAGTCGGGACAGGGGGTCCACTGAAGCTTTCTTT. Translated, it gives CASSRDRGSTEAFF. The variable domain in full, with the rest retrieved from reference TRBV7-9 and TRBJ1-1, is DTGVSQNPRHKITKRGQNVTFRCDPISEHNRLYWYRQTLGQGPEFLTYFQNEAQLEKSRLLSDRFSAERPKGSFSTLEIQRTEQGDSAMYLCASSRDRGSTEAFFGQGTRLTVV.